Listed below are T cell receptor beta chains from one sample, sequenced in a study of blood T cell repertoires in COVID-19. Clones were sequenced by immunoSEQ multiplex PCR, and TCRdb holds only the in-frame ones, with some missing. The repertoire holds about 61,000 clones, around 88% seen once, with around 20% in the top ten. The sequenced material came from peripheral blood. The receptors originated from an elderly woman with active COVID-19. CDR3s include the opening cysteine and the closing phenylalanine or tryptophan. Fields, in order: clone size, D gene, CDR3 length, J gene, V gene, CDR3 DNA, CDR3 protein. A D gene is named only where the DNA matches it firmly. Clone size appears in some rows only: once, few, many, or a class for an expanded clone.

once TRBD1 15 TRBJ1-4 TRBV7-9 TGTGCCAGCAGCTTAGGGGACAGGGCCGGTGAAAAACTGTTTTTT CASSLGDRAGEKLFF
few TRBD2 15 TRBJ2-7 TRBV3-1/TRBV3-2 TGTGCCAGCAGCAGACGGGCTAGCGGATTCTACGAGCAGTACTTC CASSRRASGFYEQYF
NA TRBD2 15 TRBJ2-1 TRBV5-1 TGCGCCAGCAGCTTGGCCTTGCCCGGGAGGGATGAGCAGTTCTTC CASSLALPGRDEQFF
few NA 13 TRBJ2-5 TRBV6-2/TRBV6-3 TGTGCCAGCAGTTACCCAGGGGTGGAGACCCAGTACTTC CASSYPGVETQYF
NA NA 13 TRBJ1-5 TRBV5-1 TGCGCCAGCAGCTTAACGGGAGATCAGCCCCAGCATTTT CASSLTGDQPQHF
NA TRBD1 15 TRBJ1-4 TRBV6-5 TGTGCCAGCAGAGGATGGGACAGAAACCATGAAAAACTGTTTTTT CASRGWDRNHEKLFF
NA NA 13 TRBJ1-3 TRBV9 TGTGCCAGCAGCGTAGCAGGGTGGCACACCATATATTTT CASSVAGWHTIYF
NA NA 15 TRBJ1-4 TRBV28 TGTGCCAGCAGTTTATATCGCGAAGGGGGTGAAAAACTGTTTTTT CASSLYREGGEKLFF
few NA 15 TRBJ2-7 TRBV5-4 TGTGCCAGCAGCTACGCGGGGGCAGGGACCTACGAGCAGTACTTC CASSYAGAGTYEQYF
NA TRBD1 15 TRBJ1-2 TRBV6-5 TGTGCCAGCAGTCCTGGGGACAGGGCCCACTATGGCTACACCTTC CASSPGDRAHYGYTF
NA NA 13 TRBJ2-1 TRBV3-1/TRBV3-2 TGTGCCAGCAGCTTACTAGCTTCCAATGAGCAGTTCTTC CASSLLASNEQFF
NA NA 14 TRBJ2-7 TRBV25-1 TGTGCCAGCAGTGAGACAGGCGTTGGGTACGAGCAGTACTTC CASSETGVGYEQYF
NA NA 13 TRBJ1-6 TRBV2 TGTGCCAGCGGTACGGGACTGGCTTCACCCCTCCACTTT CASGTGLASPLHF
NA TRBD2 15 TRBJ2-3 TRBV2 TGTGCCAGCAGTGACCCAGCGGGGGGGACAGATACGCAGTATTTT CASSDPAGGTDTQYF
NA NA 16 TRBJ2-5 TRBV4-2 TGTGCCAGCAGCCAAGATTTAGGAGGGGGCTCAGAGACCCAGTACTTC CASSQDLGGGSETQYF
few NA 14 TRBJ1-2 TRBV4-2 TGTGCCAGCAGCCAAGTATCGGGGGGTGGCGGCTACACCTTC CASSQVSGGGGYTF
NA NA 15 TRBJ2-7 TRBV2 TGTGCCAGCACCTTTCGAAGGGGGAGCTCCTACGAGCAGTACTTC CASTFRRGSSYEQYF
once NA 13 TRBJ2-7 TRBV6-5 TGTGCCAGCAAGGGAGGCAGTTTTTACGAGCAGTACTTC CASKGGSFYEQYF
NA NA 13 TRBJ2-5 TRBV7-2 TGTGCCAGCAGCGTCTGGAGGCAAGAGACCCAGTACTTC CASSVWRQETQYF
NA TRBD2 15 TRBJ2-3 TRBV7-2 TGTGCCAGCAGCTTGACTAGCGGGGGCACAGATACGCAGTATTTT CASSLTSGGTDTQYF
NA NA 15 TRBJ1-1 TRBV24-1 TGTGCCACCAGTGATACAAGGGGGACGAACACTGAAGCTTTCTTT CATSDTRGTNTEAFF
NA NA 14 TRBJ1-1 TRBV11-2 TGTGCCAGCAGCCGCCCGGGAATGAACACTGAAGCTTTCTTT CASSRPGMNTEAFF
NA NA 15 TRBJ1-4 TRBV7-6 TGTGCCAGCAGCTTTATGGGGGGAACTAATGAAAAACTGTTTTTT CASSFMGGTNEKLFF
NA TRBD2 13 TRBJ2-1 TRBV29-1 TGCAGCCTTAGCGGGGGCCCCTACAATGAGCAGTTCTTC CSLSGGPYNEQFF
NA TRBD2 16 TRBJ2-2 TRBV11-2 TGTGCCAGCACCTTTTCCAGCGGGGGGGCTACCGGGGAGCTGTTTTTT CASTFSSGGATGELFF
NA TRBD1 14 TRBJ2-7 TRBV7-3 TGTGCCAGCAGCTCGACAGGGGGCCCTTACGAGCAGTACTTC CASSSTGGPYEQYF
NA TRBD1 15 TRBJ2-1 TRBV7-2 TGTGCCAGCAGCTTAGGGGGACAGGCCACCAATGAGCAGTTCTTC CASSLGGQATNEQFF
NA NA 13 TRBJ2-5 TRBV18 TGTGCCAGCTCACCATCCGGTCAAGAGACCCAGTACTTC CASSPSGQETQYF
NA TRBD1 16 TRBJ2-7 TRBV5-6 TGTGCCAGCAGCCCCCCGAGGGGGACAGGAGGCTACGGGCAGTACTTC CASSPPRGTGGYGQYF
NA TRBD2 14 TRBJ2-5 TRBV3-1/TRBV3-2 TGTGCCAGCAGCCGAGCGGGGGGGCAAGAGACCCAGTACTTC CASSRAGGQETQYF
few TRBD1 20 TRBJ1-5 TRBV28 TGTGCCAGCAGGAGCGTTTTTATTCCGGGACAGGGGGGGTTTTATCAGCCCCAGCATTTT CASRSVFIPGQGGFYQPQHF
NA NA 13 TRBJ2-7 TRBV18 TGTGCCAGCTCACAGTCAGGGGAGAGGGAGCAGTACTTC CASSQSGEREQYF
NA NA 16 TRBJ1-5 TRBV28 TGTGCCAGCAGTTCCACGACAGTTTATAGCAATCAGCCCCAGCATTTT CASSSTTVYSNQPQHF
NA TRBD1 13 TRBJ1-2 TRBV6-5 TGTGCCAGCAGACCAACAGGGGCCTATGGCTACACCTTC CASRPTGAYGYTF
NA TRBD1 16 TRBJ1-2 TRBV4-1 TGCGCCAGCAGCCAGGGAATTGACAGGGGCCGCATGGGCTACACCTTC CASSQGIDRGRMGYTF
once NA 17 TRBJ1-1 TRBV9 TGTGCCAGCAGCGTAGCTTGGGGAGGGGGGCCGCACACTGAAGCTTTCTTT CASSVAWGGGPHTEAFF
NA TRBD2 15 TRBJ2-1 TRBV9 TGTGCCAGCAGCGTTTCGCGGGGGGATTACAATGAGCAGTTCTTC CASSVSRGDYNEQFF
NA NA 14 TRBJ2-7 TRBV30 TGTGCCTGGAGGCCCGACCGGGTCAGGGGCGAGCAGTACTTC CAWRPDRVRGEQYF